These 6 T cell receptor beta chains came from one sample sequenced in a study of beta chain features in type 1 diabetes (dated by TCRdb to 2016 to 2018). The protocol used for the library was the immunoSEQ multiplex PCR assay. The entire isolated RNA was reverse transcribed using the High Capacity cDNA Reverse Transcription Kit, and thus expressed TCRB transcripts were sequenced. The table comes from immuneACCESS by way of TCRdb, which keeps in-frame sequences with V and J called. Part of the clones is missing from these tables; in studies checked, under half for an unresolved V gene and the rest for unknown reasons. This sample is represented by under 900,000 clones; about a sixth of them were singletons. Jointly, the top ten make up 0.023% of the sample. Sequencing was performed on naive CD4+ T cells from blood. Explained via the paper, the cell subset or site label denotes: true naive CD4+ T cells. The receptor source for this set is a young woman in good health.

V and J are TRBV7-2 and TRBJ2-3, with D possibly being TRBD1 or TRBD2 (5 bases each). The germline V and J ends were trimmed by 5 bases and 5 bases, with 17 bases remaining between them. Germline V gene sequence: CDR1 SGHTA, CDR2 FQGNSA. The CDR3 consists of 15 residues. The CDR3 region is CASSRGDSTVDTQYF. CDR3 bases: TGTGCCAGCAGCCGAGGGGATTCGACAGTAGATACGCAGTATTTT.

The chain joins TRBV7-2 to TRBJ2-3; possible D gene TRBD2, 6 bases. The V and J ends lost 5 bases and 2 bases respectively, with 23 bases between them. Germline CDR1 and CDR2: SGHTA and FQGNSA. This CDR3 has 18 amino acids. The CDR3 protein is CASSLRVGGGVDTDTQYF. The CDR3, as DNA: TGTGCCAGCAGCCTGAGGGTTGGTGGCGGGGTCGACACAGATACGCAGTATTTT.

The rearrangement links TRBV25-1 to TRBJ2-1; a weak D match, TRBD2 (6 bases). Per germline, CDR1 MGHDK and CDR2 SYGVNS. Trimming removed 8 bases from V and 4 bases from J, with 12 bases in between. CDR3 length: 13 residues. The CDR3 nucleotides read TGTGCCAGCCTTAGCGGAGCGTACAATGAGCAGTTCTTC. Residues: CASLSGAYNEQFF.

The rearrangement links TRBV11-2 to TRBJ2-7; 12 bases are a match to TRBD2. Trimming at V came to 5 bases and at J to 0 bases, leaving 5 bases not matched to a gene. In germline, CDR1 is SGHAT, CDR2 FQNNGV. The length of the CDR3 is 16 residues. CDR3: CASSGLAGKSSYEQYF. The CDR3, as DNA: TGTGCCAGCAGCGGACTAGCGGGAAAGTCCTCCTACGAGCAGTACTTC.

The chain employs TRBV25-1 and TRBJ2-5; 7 bases agree with TRBD1. Germline V gene sequence: CDR1 MGHDK, CDR2 SYGVNS. This CDR3 has 14 amino acids. Unmatched junction bases numbered 4, after V lost 2 bases and J lost 4 bases. The CDR3 sequence is CASSERSGGETQYF. The CDR3 DNA reads as TGTGCCAGCAGTGAACGGTCAGGGGGAGAGACCCAGTACTTC.

In this sample, this clone turned up a few times. The chain joins TRBV4-3 to TRBJ1-4; D unclear. This CDR3 has 16 amino acids. Germline V gene data show CDR1 as LGHNA and CDR2 as YSLEER. V dropped 0 bases and J dropped 5 bases, with 13 bases sitting between them. The CDR3 sequence: CASSQDLAALNEKLFF. The CDR3 bases are TGCGCCAGCAGCCAAGATCTTGCAGCTTTAAATGAAAAACTGTTTTTT.